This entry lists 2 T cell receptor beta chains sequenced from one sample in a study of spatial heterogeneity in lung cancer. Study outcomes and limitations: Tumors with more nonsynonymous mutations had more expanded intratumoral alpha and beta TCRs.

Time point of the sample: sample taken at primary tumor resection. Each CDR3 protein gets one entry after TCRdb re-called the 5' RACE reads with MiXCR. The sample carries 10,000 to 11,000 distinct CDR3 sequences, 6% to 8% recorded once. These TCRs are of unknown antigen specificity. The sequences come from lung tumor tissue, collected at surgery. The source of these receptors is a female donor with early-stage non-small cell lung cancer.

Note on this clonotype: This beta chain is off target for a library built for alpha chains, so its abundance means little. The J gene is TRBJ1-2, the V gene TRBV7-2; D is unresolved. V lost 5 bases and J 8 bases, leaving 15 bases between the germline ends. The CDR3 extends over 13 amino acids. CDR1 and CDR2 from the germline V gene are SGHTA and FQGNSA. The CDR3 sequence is CASSMEEGSGYTF. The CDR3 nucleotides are TGTGCCAGCAGCATGGAAGAAGGTAGCGGCTACACCTTC.

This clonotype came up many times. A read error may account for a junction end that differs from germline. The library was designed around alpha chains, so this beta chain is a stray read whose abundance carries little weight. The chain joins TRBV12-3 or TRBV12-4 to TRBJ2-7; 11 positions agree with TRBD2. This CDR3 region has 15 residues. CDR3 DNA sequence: TGTGCCAGCAGTTTAACGCCTAGCGGGGGGACCGAGCGGTACTTC. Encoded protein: CASSLTPSGGTERYF.